This TCR beta chain was identified in a study of CD8+ T cells in alopecia areata. The germline gives CDR1 SNHLY, CDR2 FYNNEI. The V and J ends lost 3 bases and 5 bases respectively, with 11 bases between them. CDR3 length: 13 amino acids. This clone was seen more than once but under ten times. The sample's treatment: oral pan-JAK inhibitor, 5-10 mg twice daily. Sequencing relied on a cDNA template that was reverse transcribed from extracted RNA. Using immunoSEQ multiplex PCR, the repertoire was profiled, and TCRdb retains in-frame clones only, with some absent. The repertoire holds around 200,000 clones, with roughly 53% as singletons.

The sample in question was CD8+ T cells sorted from blood, obtained at week 24, from a patient treated with tofacitinib. This TCR was recovered from a human donor with alopecia areata. The chain couples TRBV2 to TRBJ2-7, with a possible D match to TRBD2 (6 bases). This chain's CDR3 is CASSDRERDEQYF. The CDR3 DNA reads as TGTGCCAGCAGTGATAGGGAGCGGGACGAGCAGTACTTC.